This TCR beta chain was sequenced in a study of shared clonotypes between healthy human individuals. General observations from the study: The sampled material consisted only of blood, and tissue repertoires are likely to differ.

Generated by immunoSEQ multiplex PCR, the TCRdb table keeps only in-frame clones and is missing some. Here the sample spans about half a million clones, more than 75% being singletons. As regards this clone: No antigen is known for it.

Donors were healthy HIV-negative adults without recently reported acute infections or vaccinations. Germline assignment: CDR1 MNHEY and CDR2 SMNVEV (reference sequence). V lost 8 bases and J 4 bases, leaving 18 bases between the germline ends. The CDR3 spans 15 residues. The specimen sequenced was PBMCs. The clonotype originates from a woman aged 40-49 years in good health. Some clones in this sample may be carry-over from other donors' samples. The rearrangement links TRBV27 to TRBJ2-1; D gene ambiguous. The CDR3 is CASCSYSPSYNEQFF. CDR3 nucleotide sequence: TGTGCCAGCTGTAGCTACTCCCCTTCATACAATGAGCAGTTCTTC.